This T cell receptor beta chain was observed in a study of T-cell memory formation after mild COVID-19. MiXCR, applied by TCRdb to the 5' RACE reads, yields one record per CDR3 protein. The sample records roughly 110,000 distinct CDR3 sequences, over 15% being singletons. This clonotype was observed a few times. The germline CDR1 and CDR2 sequences are WSHSY and SAAADI. CDR3 length: 14 amino acids. V gave up 5 bases and J gave up 3 bases, with 10 bases separating them. The chain combines TRBV10-2 with TRBJ2-2; D tentatively fits TRBD1 or TRBD2 (5 bases each). The source is an adult woman who had mild COVID-19 (a few samples of this study predate the infection). Cell type and time point are not known. Sequences were obtained from PBMCs or a T cell subset sorted from them (not recorded which). The CDR3 sequence: CASSYRGDTGELFF. The CDR3 DNA reads as TGCGCCAGCAGTTATAGGGGAGACACCGGGGAGCTGTTTTTT.